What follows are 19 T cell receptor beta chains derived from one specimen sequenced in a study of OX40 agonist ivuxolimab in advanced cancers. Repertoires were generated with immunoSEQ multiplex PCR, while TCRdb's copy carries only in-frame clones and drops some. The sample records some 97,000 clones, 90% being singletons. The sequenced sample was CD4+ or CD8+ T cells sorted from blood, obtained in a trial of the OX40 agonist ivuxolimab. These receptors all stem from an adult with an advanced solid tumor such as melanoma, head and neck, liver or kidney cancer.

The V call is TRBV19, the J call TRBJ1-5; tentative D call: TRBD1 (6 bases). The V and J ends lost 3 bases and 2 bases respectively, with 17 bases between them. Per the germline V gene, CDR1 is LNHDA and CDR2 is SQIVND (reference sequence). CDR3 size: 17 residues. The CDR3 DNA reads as TGTGCCAGTAGTATCAAAACAGGGAGAAAGGGCAATCAGCCCCAGCATTTT. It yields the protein CASSIKTGRKGNQPQHF.

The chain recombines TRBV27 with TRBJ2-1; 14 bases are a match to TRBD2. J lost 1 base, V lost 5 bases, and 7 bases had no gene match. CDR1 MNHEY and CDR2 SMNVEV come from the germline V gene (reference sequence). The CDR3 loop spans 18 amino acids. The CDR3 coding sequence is TGTGCCAGCAGTCCCCTAGGACTAGCGGGAGGTTCCTACAATGAGCAGTTCTTC. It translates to CASSPLGLAGGSYNEQFF.

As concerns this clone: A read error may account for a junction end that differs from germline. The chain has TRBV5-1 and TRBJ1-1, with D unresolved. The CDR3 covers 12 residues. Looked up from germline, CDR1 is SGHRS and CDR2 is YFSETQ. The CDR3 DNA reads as TGTGCCAGCAGCTCACAGCCACCTGAAGCTTTCTTT. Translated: CASSSQPPEAFF.

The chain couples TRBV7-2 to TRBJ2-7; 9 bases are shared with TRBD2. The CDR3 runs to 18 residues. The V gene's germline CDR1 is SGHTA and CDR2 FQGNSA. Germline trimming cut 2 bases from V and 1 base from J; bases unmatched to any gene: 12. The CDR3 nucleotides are TGTGCCAGCAGCTTAATGAGACTAGCGGTCACCCGTTCCTACGAGCAGTACTTC. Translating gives CASSLMRLAVTRSYEQYF.

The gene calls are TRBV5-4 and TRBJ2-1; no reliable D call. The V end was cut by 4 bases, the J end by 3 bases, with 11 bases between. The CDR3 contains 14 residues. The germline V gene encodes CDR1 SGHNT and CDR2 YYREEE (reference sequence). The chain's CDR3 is CASSPRSDYNEQFF. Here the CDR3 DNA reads TGTGCCAGCAGCCCGAGGTCCGACTACAATGAGCAGTTCTTC.

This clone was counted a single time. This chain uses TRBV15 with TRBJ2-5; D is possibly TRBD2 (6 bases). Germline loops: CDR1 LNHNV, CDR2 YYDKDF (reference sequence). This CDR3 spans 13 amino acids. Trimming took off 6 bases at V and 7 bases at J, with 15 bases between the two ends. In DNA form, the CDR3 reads TGTGCCACCAGTAGGACTATAACAGGGACCCAGTACTTC. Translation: CATSRTITGTQYF.

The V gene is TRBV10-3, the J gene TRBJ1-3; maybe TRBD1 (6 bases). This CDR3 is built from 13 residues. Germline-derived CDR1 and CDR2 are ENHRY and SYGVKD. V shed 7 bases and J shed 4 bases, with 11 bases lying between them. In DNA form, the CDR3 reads TGTGCCATCAACCGGGACATAGGAAACACCATATATTTT. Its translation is CAINRDIGNTIYF.

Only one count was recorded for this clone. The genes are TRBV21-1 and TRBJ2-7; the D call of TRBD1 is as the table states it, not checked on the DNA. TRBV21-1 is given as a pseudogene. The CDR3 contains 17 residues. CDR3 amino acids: CASSRLPGGRPTYEQYF. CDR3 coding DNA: TGTGCCAGCAGCAGGCTCCCAGGGGGCCGTCCTACCTACGAGCAGTACTTC.

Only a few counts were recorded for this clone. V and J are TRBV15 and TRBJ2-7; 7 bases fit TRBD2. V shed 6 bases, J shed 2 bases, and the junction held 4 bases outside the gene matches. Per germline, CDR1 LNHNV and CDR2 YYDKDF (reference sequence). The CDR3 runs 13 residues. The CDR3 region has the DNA TGTGCCACCAGGGCTAGCGGCACCTACGAGCAGTACTTC. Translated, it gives CATRASGTYEQYF.

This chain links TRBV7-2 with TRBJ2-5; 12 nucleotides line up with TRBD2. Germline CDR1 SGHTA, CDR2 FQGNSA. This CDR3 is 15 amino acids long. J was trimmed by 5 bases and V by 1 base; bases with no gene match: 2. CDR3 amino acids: CASSLETSGSETQYF. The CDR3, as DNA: TGTGCCAGCAGCTTAGAGACTAGCGGGAGTGAGACCCAGTACTTC.

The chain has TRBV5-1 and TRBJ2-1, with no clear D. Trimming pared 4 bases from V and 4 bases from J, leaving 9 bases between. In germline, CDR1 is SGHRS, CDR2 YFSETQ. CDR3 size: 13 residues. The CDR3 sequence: CASSLNLYNEQFF. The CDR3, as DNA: TGCGCCAGCAGCCTAAATTTATACAATGAGCAGTTCTTC. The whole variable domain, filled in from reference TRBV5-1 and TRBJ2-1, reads KAGVTQTPRYLIKTRGQQVTLSCSPISGHRSVSWYQQTPGQGLQFLFEYFSETQRNKGNFPGRFSGRQFSNSRSEMNVSTLELGDSALYLCASSLNLYNEQFFGPGTRLTVL.

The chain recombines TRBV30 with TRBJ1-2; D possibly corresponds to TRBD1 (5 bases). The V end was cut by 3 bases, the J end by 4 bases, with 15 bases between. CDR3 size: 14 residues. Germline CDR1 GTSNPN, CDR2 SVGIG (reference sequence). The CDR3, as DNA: TGTGCCTGGAGCTTCGCCGGGACGGTCTATGGCTACACCTTC. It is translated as CAWSFAGTVYGYTF.

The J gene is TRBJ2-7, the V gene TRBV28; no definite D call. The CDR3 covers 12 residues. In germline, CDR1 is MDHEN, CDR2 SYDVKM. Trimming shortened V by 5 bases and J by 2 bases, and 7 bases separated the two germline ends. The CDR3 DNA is TGTGCCAGCAGTCCTATAGCCTACGAGCAGTACTTC. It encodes CASSPIAYEQYF.

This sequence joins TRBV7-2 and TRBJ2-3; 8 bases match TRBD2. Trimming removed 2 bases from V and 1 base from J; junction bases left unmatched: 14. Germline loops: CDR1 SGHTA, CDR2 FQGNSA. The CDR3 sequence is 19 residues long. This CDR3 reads CASSLRSAGGELRTDTQYF. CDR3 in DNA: TGTGCCAGCAGCTTAAGGAGTGCGGGAGGAGAATTACGCACAGATACGCAGTATTTT.

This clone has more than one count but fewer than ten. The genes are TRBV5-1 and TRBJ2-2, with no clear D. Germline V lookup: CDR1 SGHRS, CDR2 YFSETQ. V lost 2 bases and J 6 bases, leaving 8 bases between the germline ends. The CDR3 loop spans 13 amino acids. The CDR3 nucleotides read TGCGCCAGCAGCTTCCAGCTTCCCGGGGAGCTGTTTTTT. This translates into CASSFQLPGELFF.

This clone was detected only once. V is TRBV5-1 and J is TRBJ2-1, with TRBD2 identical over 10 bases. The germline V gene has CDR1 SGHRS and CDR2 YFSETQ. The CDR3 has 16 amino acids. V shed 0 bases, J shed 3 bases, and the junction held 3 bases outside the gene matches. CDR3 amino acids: CASSLDGLAVYNEQFF. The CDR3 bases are TGCGCCAGCAGCTTGGATGGACTAGCGGTCTACAATGAGCAGTTCTTC. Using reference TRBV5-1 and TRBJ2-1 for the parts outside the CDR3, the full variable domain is KAGVTQTPRYLIKTRGQQVTLSCSPISGHRSVSWYQQTPGQGLQFLFEYFSETQRNKGNFPGRFSGRQFSNSRSEMNVSTLELGDSALYLCASSLDGLAVYNEQFFGPGTRLTVL.

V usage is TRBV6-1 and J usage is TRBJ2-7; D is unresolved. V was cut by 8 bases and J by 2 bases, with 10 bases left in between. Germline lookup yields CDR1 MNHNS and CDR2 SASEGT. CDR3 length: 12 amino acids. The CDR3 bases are TGTGCCAGCTCCCCTAATACCTACGAGCAGTACTTC. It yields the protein CASSPNTYEQYF.

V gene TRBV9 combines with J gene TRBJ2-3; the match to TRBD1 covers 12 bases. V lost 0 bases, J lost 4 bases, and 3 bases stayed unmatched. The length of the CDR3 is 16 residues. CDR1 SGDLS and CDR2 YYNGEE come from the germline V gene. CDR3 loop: CASSVVGQGASDTQYF. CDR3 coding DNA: TGTGCCAGCAGCGTAGTGGGACAGGGGGCCTCAGATACGCAGTATTTT.

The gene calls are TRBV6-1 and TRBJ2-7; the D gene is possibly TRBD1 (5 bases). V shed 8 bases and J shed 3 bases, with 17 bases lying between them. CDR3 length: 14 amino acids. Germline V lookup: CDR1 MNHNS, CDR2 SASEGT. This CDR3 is CASSKGANLYEQYF. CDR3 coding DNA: TGTGCCAGCTCCAAAGGGGCCAATCTCTACGAGCAGTACTTC.